Below, 25 T cell receptor beta chains from the same sample are listed, as sequenced in a study of T cell repertoires in cytomegalovirus infection. TCRdb re-derived calls from the reads in MiXCR, one entry per CDR3 protein. The sample carries nearly 550,000 distinct CDR3 sequences, 15% to 20% recorded once. The sample was CD8+ T cells from PBMCs. The receptors stem from a human donor in good health (CMV status not recorded). Some clones in this sample may be carry-over from other donors' samples.

The V call is TRBV27, the J call TRBJ2-1, with TRBD2 identical over 9 bases. CDR1 is MNHEY, CDR2 SMNVEV, per germline (reference sequence). The V gene end was trimmed by 7 bases and the J gene end by 7 bases; junction bases not matched to a gene: 11. This CDR3 has 15 residues. In DNA, the CDR3 is TGTGCCAGCATAGCCGGGACTAGCACCTCAAATGAGCAGTTCTTC. It specifies CASIAGTSTSNEQFF.

V gene TRBV5-4 combines with J gene TRBJ2-5, with TRBD2 identical over 10 bases. The germline gives CDR1 SGHNT, CDR2 YYREEE (reference sequence). This CDR3 is 16 amino acids long. J was trimmed by 0 bases and V by 2 bases; bases with no gene match: 4. CDR3 in DNA: TGTGCCAGCAGCTTCCTAGCGGGGGCGTACCAAGAGACCCAGTACTTC. Protein: CASSFLAGAYQETQYF.

In nucleotides, the CDR3 is TGTGCCAGCAGCCATAAAACGGGAGGTTCCACAGATACGCAGTATTTT. It specifies CASSHKTGGSTDTQYF. The rearrangement links TRBV4-2 to TRBJ2-3, with TRBD2 matching 7 bases. V trimming: 3 bases; J trimming: 2 bases; junction bases outside the gene matches: 8. This CDR3 has 16 amino acids. Germline CDR1 LGHNA, CDR2 YNFKEQ.

This clonotype came up many times. The chain is built from TRBV11-2 and TRBJ1-1; 9 nucleotides line up with TRBD1. The J segment lost 0 bases and the V segment lost 5 bases, leaving 7 bases of the junction unmatched. The CDR3 is made up of 16 amino acids. CDR1 is SGHAT, CDR2 FQNNGV, per germline. The CDR3 is CASSRWDRVMNTEAFF. CDR3 nucleotides: TGTGCCAGCAGCAGATGGGACAGGGTTATGAACACTGAAGCTTTCTTT.

This clonotype was counted at least ten times. The chain links TRBV6-5 to TRBJ1-3; D is undetermined. The CDR3 has 15 residues. Germline V CDR1 and CDR2: MNHEY, SVGAGI. V was trimmed by 0 bases and J by 2 bases, leaving 8 bases between them. Written as DNA, the CDR3 is TGTGCCAGCAGTTACTCCTCGGGAACTGGAAACACCATATATTTT. This gives the protein CASSYSSGTGNTIYF.

This clonotype was counted between two and nine times. This sequence joins TRBV11-2 and TRBJ2-7, with D maybe TRBD2 (6 bases). The CDR3 length is 14 residues. CDR1 is SGHAT, CDR2 FQNNGV, per germline. V was shortened by 5 bases and J by 6 bases, with 17 bases between the two germline ends. The DNA of the CDR3 is TGTGCCAGCAGCGTTGGGACTGCAAGGGGCGAGCAGTACTTC. This gives the protein CASSVGTARGEQYF.

This clonotype occurred once. The DNA for the CDR3 is TGCAGTGCCGGGGTCCCGCAGCGCAATCAGCCCCAGCATTTT. Residues: CSAGVPQRNQPQHF. The V and J genes are TRBV20-1 and TRBJ1-5; unclear D gene. Trimming pared 6 bases from V and 2 bases from J, leaving 14 bases between. Germline V gives CDR1 DFQATT, CDR2 SNEGSKA (reference sequence). This CDR3 has 14 amino acids.

This clonotype was counted at least ten times. The chain combines TRBV12-3 or TRBV12-4 with TRBJ1-3; D is uncertain. The CDR3 spans 15 residues. The V gene lost 5 bases and the J gene lost 2 bases, with 13 bases spanning the gap. CDR3 amino acids: CASSQTSGTGNTIYF. The CDR3 DNA is TGTGCCAGCAGTCAAACCAGCGGCACTGGAAACACCATATATTTT.

This clonotype occurred many times. J is TRBJ1-1 and V is TRBV7-3; tentative D call: TRBD1 (5 bases). Germline CDR1 is SGHTA and CDR2 is FQGTGA. This CDR3 is 14 amino acids long. V dropped 0 bases and J dropped 6 bases, with 11 bases sitting between them. CDR3 protein: CASSLTGGAAEAFF. Written as DNA, the CDR3 is TGTGCCAGCAGCTTAACAGGAGGGGCGGCTGAAGCTTTCTTT.

This clonotype has at least ten counts. J is TRBJ1-5 and V is TRBV7-9; D perhaps matches TRBD1 (6 bases). Germline V gene sequence: CDR1 SEHNR, CDR2 FQNEAQ (reference sequence). Trimming shortened V by 5 bases and J by 6 bases, and 20 bases separated the two germline ends. CDR3 length: 16 amino acids. Here the CDR3 reads CASSPIQQGEGQPQHF. CDR3 in DNA: TGTGCCAGCAGCCCAATTCAACAGGGAGAAGGTCAGCCCCAGCATTTT.

This clonotype was observed a few times. The chain employs TRBV27 and TRBJ2-3; 7 bases are shared with TRBD1. Germline lookup yields CDR1 MNHEY and CDR2 SMNVEV (reference sequence). The ends lost 5 bases at V and 2 bases at J; junction bases unmatched: 10. This CDR3 is 16 amino acids long. The CDR3 here is CASSEQGRRPTDTQYF. The CDR3 DNA sequence: TGTGCCAGCAGTGAACAGGGGCGAAGACCCACAGATACGCAGTATTTT.

This clonotype occurred many times. V usage is TRBV12-3 or TRBV12-4 and J usage is TRBJ2-3; D gene unclear. The CDR3 is made up of 12 amino acids. The V and J ends lost 6 bases and 4 bases respectively, with 8 bases between them. The CDR3 nucleotides read TGTGCCAGCAGGCCCCCCGCAGATACGCAGTATTTT. Its protein is CASRPPADTQYF.

This clonotype appeared a few times. The chain joins TRBV25-1 to TRBJ1-5, with TRBD1 identical over 7 bases. The germline V gene encodes CDR1 MGHDK and CDR2 SYGVNS. J was trimmed by 0 bases and V by 1 base; bases with no gene match: 3. The CDR3 length is 16 residues. The CDR3 DNA reads as TGTGCCAGCAGTGAATCAGGGACAGTTAGCAATCAGCCCCAGCATTTT. Residues: CASSESGTVSNQPQHF. The full variable domain, in which reference TRBV25-1 and TRBJ1-5 provide the parts outside the CDR3, is EADIYQTPRYLVIGTGKKITLECSQTMGHDKMYWYQQDPGMELHLIHYSYGVNSTEKGDLSSESTVSRIRTEHFPLTLESARPSHTSQYLCASSESGTVSNQPQHFGDGTRLSIL.

Points on this clonotype: A much larger clone differs by one base, so this may be a read error. In this CDR3 the conserved last residue, phenylalanine or tryptophan, is missing, so a read error is likely. CDR3 nucleotides: TGTGCCAGCAGTTTAGGCCGACGGAAAAAAGAGACCCAGTACTTA. Translation: CASSLGRRKKETQYL. The chain carries TRBV28 and TRBJ2-5; no clear D. Trimming shortened V by 2 bases and J by 3 bases, and 13 bases separated the two germline ends. The CDR3 covers 15 residues. Germline assignment: CDR1 MDHEN and CDR2 SYDVKM.

This clonotype showed up many times. The rearrangement joins TRBV19 to TRBJ1-5; 8 positions match TRBD1. Germline V gene data show CDR1 as LNHDA and CDR2 as SQIVND (reference sequence). This CDR3 is 13 amino acids long. The J segment lost 6 bases and the V segment lost 7 bases, leaving 5 bases of the junction unmatched. The CDR3 DNA sequence: TGTGCCAGTACAGGGGGCGCGGGTCAGCCCCAGCATTTT. It codes for CASTGGAGQPQHF. The full variable domain, its missing parts supplied by reference TRBV19 and TRBJ1-5, is DGGITQSPKYLFRKEGQNVTLSCEQNLNHDAMYWYRQDPGQGLRLIYYSQIVNDFQKGDIAEGYSVSREKKESFPLTVTSAQKNPTAFYLCASTGGAGQPQHFGDGTRLSIL.

This clonotype has just a few counts. The rearrangement joins TRBV7-3 to TRBJ2-3; D ambiguous. Trimming stripped 0 bases from V and 4 bases from J, with 14 bases between. The CDR3 has 16 amino acids. Germline values: CDR1 SGHTA, CDR2 FQGTGA. This chain's CDR3 is CASSLTGSPGSDTQYF. The CDR3 nucleotides read TGTGCCAGCAGCTTAACAGGCTCCCCGGGCTCAGATACGCAGTATTTT.

Concerning this clonotype itself: A single base separates this from a much larger clone, so it may be a read error. The chain carries TRBV12-3 or TRBV12-4 and TRBJ1-3; TRBD1 matches 7 bases. The CDR3 is 17 amino acids. For the CDR3, the DNA is TGTGCCAGCAGCGATAAGATTCCAGACAGGGCTGGAAACATCATATATTTT. Translation gives CASSDKIPDRAGNIIYF.

The rearrangement uses TRBV15 and TRBJ1-5; TRBD1 matches 8 bases. CDR1 is LNHNV, CDR2 YYDKDF, per germline (reference sequence). The CDR3 is 15 amino acids. V was clipped by 3 bases and J by 3 bases; unmatched bases: 4. The CDR3 sequence: CATSSDRGPNQPQHF. The CDR3 DNA follows: TGTGCCACCAGCAGTGACAGGGGACCCAATCAGCCCCAGCATTTT.

This clonotype showed up just a few times. The rearrangement uses TRBV24-1 and TRBJ2-1; maybe TRBD2 (6 bases). V was pared by 4 bases and J by 15 bases, with 15 bases between. Germline loops: CDR1 KGHDR, CDR2 SFDVKD. This CDR3 spans 12 amino acids. This chain's CDR3 is CATSDPRGTGFF. The CDR3 DNA is TGTGCCACCAGTGACCCCCGGGGGACGGGGTTCTTC.

In nucleotides, the CDR3 is TGTGCCAGCAGTTTGAGTGAGAAAGAGACCCAGTACTTC. Translated: CASSLSEKETQYF. The rearrangement uses TRBV12-3 or TRBV12-4 and TRBJ2-5, with D unresolved. V was pared by 3 bases and J by 3 bases, with 8 bases between. The CDR3 totals 13 residues.

This clonotype was seen many times. DNA of the CDR3: TGTGCCAGCAGCTTGACCCCCGGAGGCAATCAGCCCCAGCATTTT. This encodes CASSLTPGGNQPQHF. V usage is TRBV6-6 and J usage is TRBJ1-5; no clear D gene. V was clipped by 6 bases and J by 2 bases, with 14 bases between them. This CDR3 is 15 amino acids long. CDR1 is MNHNY and CDR2 is SVGAGI in the germline V gene (reference sequence).

Comments on this clonotype: A single base separates this from a much larger clone, so it may be a read error. In this CDR3 the conserved last residue, phenylalanine or tryptophan, is missing, so a read error is likely. The chain employs TRBV5-6 and TRBJ2-1, with D perhaps matching TRBD1 (6 bases). The CDR3 length is 16 residues. CDR1 is SGHDT and CDR2 is YYEEEE in the germline V gene. The V gene lost 7 bases and the J gene lost 4 bases, with 21 bases spanning the gap. CDR3 coding DNA: TGTGCCAGCGGCAGACAGGAGCGGAACCCTTACAATGAGCAGTTCTTA. It translates to CASGRQERNPYNEQFL.

Ten or more counts support this clonotype. This chain joins TRBV7-8 and TRBJ2-5; 7 bases are a match to TRBD2. Germline lookup yields CDR1 SGHVS and CDR2 FQNEAQ. The CDR3 totals 20 residues. The V segment lost 4 bases and the J segment 0 bases; nucleotides outside the gene matches: 20. CDR3 region: CASSSTIPSREQPYQETQYF. The CDR3 DNA reads TGTGCCAGCAGCTCCACGATCCCGTCGCGGGAGCAACCGTACCAAGAGACCCAGTACTTC.

The V gene is TRBV27, the J gene TRBJ1-6, with D possibly TRBD1 on 5 matching bases. The CDR3 extends over 15 amino acids. CDR1 is MNHEY and CDR2 is SMNVEV in the germline V gene (reference sequence). V lost 0 bases, J lost 7 bases, and 10 bases lay in between. CDR3 sequence: CASSLSLRANSPLHF. The CDR3 DNA is TGTGCCAGCAGTTTATCCCTCAGGGCCAATTCACCCCTCCACTTT.

The sample holds a few counts of this clonotype. The chain employs TRBV3-1 and TRBJ2-7; no reliable D call. V lost 4 bases, J lost 0 bases, and 16 bases lay in between. From germline, CDR1 is LGHDT and CDR2 YNNKEL (reference sequence). CDR3 length: 16 residues. Written as DNA, the CDR3 is TGTGCCAGCAGCCCCGAAATCGGCGGAAGCTCCTACGAGCAGTACTTC. The encoded protein is CASSPEIGGSSYEQYF.